The TCR beta chain described here comes from a study of T cell responses to AZD1222 COVID-19 vaccine. Findings of the study overall: Across the whole spike, CD4 TCRs peaked at regions 160-218 and 743-854. Clonal diversity was possibly underestimated; the donors were predominantly white British and more often female.

Comments on this clone: Its antigen is not known.

Germline V gene sequence: CDR1 MDHEN, CDR2 SYDVKM. The V and J ends lost 7 bases and 3 bases, in that order; junction bases with no gene match: 11. This CDR3 has 15 amino acids. Using immunoSEQ multiplex PCR, the repertoire was profiled, and TCRdb retains in-frame clones only, with some absent. This table holds 100,000 to 150,000 clones, 85% to 90% found once. Sequenced material: peripheral blood, taken on day 0 of AZD1222 vaccination. The V gene is TRBV28, the J gene TRBJ2-7, with 8 bases aligning to TRBD2. The source is an adult in good health. CDR3 coding DNA: TGTGCCAGCACCCGGAGCGGGGGAGGGAACTACGAGCAGTACTTC. Residues: CASTRSGGGNYEQYF.